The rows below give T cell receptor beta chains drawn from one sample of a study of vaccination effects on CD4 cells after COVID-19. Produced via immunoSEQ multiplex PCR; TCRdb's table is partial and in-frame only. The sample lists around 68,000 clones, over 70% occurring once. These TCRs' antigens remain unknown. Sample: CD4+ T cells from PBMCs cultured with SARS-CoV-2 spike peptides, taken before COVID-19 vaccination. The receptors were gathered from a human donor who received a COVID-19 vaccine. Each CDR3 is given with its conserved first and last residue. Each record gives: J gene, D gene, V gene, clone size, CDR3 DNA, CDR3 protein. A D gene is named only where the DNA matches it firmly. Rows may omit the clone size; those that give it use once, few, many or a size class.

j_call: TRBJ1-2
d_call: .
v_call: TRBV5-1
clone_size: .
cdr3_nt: TGCGCCAGCAGCACCCGGGACACCGCGGGGGGCTACACCTTC
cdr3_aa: CASSTRDTAGGYTF

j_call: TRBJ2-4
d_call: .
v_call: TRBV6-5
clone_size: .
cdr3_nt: TGTGCCAGTTCCGTTTTAGGAGCTATTTTTCAGTACTTC
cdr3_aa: CASSVLGAIFQYF

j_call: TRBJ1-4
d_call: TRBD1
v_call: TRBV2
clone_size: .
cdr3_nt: TGTGCCAGCAGGGACAGGGGTACTAATGAAAAACTGTTTTTT
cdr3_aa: CASRDRGTNEKLFF

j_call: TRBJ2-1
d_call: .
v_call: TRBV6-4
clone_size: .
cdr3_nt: .
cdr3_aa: CAVGTGSFF

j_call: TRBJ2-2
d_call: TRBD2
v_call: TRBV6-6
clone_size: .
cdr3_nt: TGTGCCAGCAGTCTGGGACTAGCGGGGGCGCCCCCCGGGGAGCTGTTTTTT
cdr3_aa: CASSLGLAGAPPGELFF

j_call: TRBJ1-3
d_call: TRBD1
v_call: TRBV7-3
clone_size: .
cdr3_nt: TGTGCCAGCAGCTCACAGGGACAGGGGCCCTACGCATCTGGAAACACCATATATTTT
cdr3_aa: CASSSQGQGPYASGNTIYF

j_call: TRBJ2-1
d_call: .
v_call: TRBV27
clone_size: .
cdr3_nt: TGTGCCAGCAGGGGTGGGGGGGCCTCTTACAATGAGCAGTTCTTC
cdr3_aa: CASRGGGASYNEQFF

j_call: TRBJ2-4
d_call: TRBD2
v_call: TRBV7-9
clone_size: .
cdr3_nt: TGTGCCAGCAGTCCACTAGCGGGGGGGCGGGACATTCAGTACTTC
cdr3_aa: CASSPLAGGRDIQYF

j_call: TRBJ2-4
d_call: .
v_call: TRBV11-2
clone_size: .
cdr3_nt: TGTGCCAGCAGCGTCAGGGGAGCCAAAAACATTCAGTACTTC
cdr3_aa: CASSVRGAKNIQYF

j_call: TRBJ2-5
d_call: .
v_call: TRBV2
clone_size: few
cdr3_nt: TGTGCCAGCAGCCTTACCTTAGCGGTTCAAGAGACCCAGTACTTC
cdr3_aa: CASSLTLAVQETQYF